Listed below are T cell receptor beta chains from one sample, sequenced in a study of T cells in Graves' hyperthyroidism and ophthalmopathy. From the multiplex PCR reads, TCRdb called clonotypes with MiXCR, one entry per CDR3 protein. This sample yields tens of thousands of distinct CDR3 sequences, of which about 50% are seen a single time; approximately 6.2% belongs to the top ten. The sample was blood. These receptors were collected from a woman aged 45-65 years with Graves' hyperthyroidism that later progressed to Graves' ophthalmopathy. Each CDR3 is given with its conserved first and last residue. A D gene is named only where the DNA matches it firmly. Rows give clone size only sometimes, using once, few, many, or a class for an expanded clone.

v_call	j_call	d_call	clone_size	cdr3_nt	cdr3_aa
TRBV12-3/TRBV12-4	TRBJ2-5	TRBD2	-	TGTGCCAGCCTAGCGGGAGGCCGGGAGACCCAGTACTTC	CASLAGGRETQYF
TRBV6-5	TRBJ2-6	-	many	TGTGCCAGCAGTGCCACAGGGTCAGGGGCCAACGTCCTGACTTTC	CASSATGSGANVLTF
TRBV2	TRBJ1-4	-	many	TGTGCCAGCAGCGGACGACAGGTCCATAATGAAAAACTGTTTTTT	CASSGRQVHNEKLFF
TRBV15	TRBJ2-1	TRBD2	many	TGTGCCACCAGCAGAGCGGGGGCCGGGAGGGCCCCCGAGCAGTTCTTC	CATSRAGAGRAPEQFF
TRBV20-1	TRBJ2-1	-	many	TGCAGTGCTAGAGGCCTTGGGGCACCCCAGGGCAACAATGAGCAGTTCTTC	CSARGLGAPQGNNEQFF
TRBV11-3	TRBJ2-2	TRBD2	many	TGTGCCAGCAGCGAACGGGGGGTTGGGGAGCTGTTTTTT	CASSERGVGELFF
TRBV2	TRBJ1-2	TRBD1	-	TGTGCCAGCAGTGAACAGGGGGCGGGCTATGGCTACACCTTC	CASSEQGAGYGYTF
TRBV5-1	TRBJ2-1	-	many	TGCGCCAGCAGCTTGTTCGGACAGACCTACAATGAGCAGTTCTTC	CASSLFGQTYNEQFF
TRBV7-9	TRBJ2-7	-	-	TGTGCCAGCAGCTTACTAGGCATGTCCTACGAGCAGTACTTC	CASSLLGMSYEQYF
TRBV20-1	TRBJ2-7	-	once	TGCAGTGCTAGAGACTGGGACAGCGGGGGTTACGAGCAGTACTTC	CSARDWDSGGYEQYF
TRBV20-1	TRBJ2-3	-	medium-sized	TGCAGTGCCCCTCCACCAGGGACAGATACGCAGTATTTT	CSAPPPGTDTQYF
TRBV7-2	TRBJ2-1	TRBD1	many	TGTGCCAGCAGCTTAGCGGGGACAGTCTCCTACAATGAGCAGTTCTTC	CASSLAGTVSYNEQFF
TRBV7-2	TRBJ2-7	-	medium-sized	TGTGCCAGCTCGCCGCGAGGTGGGGGGGCAGGCTACGAGCAGTACTTC	CASSPRGGGAGYEQYF
TRBV6-4	TRBJ2-7	-	-	TGTGCCAGCAGCGGGCGCGAGCAGTACTTC	CASSGREQYF
TRBV7-2	TRBJ2-7	-	medium-sized	TGTGCCAGCAGCTTCGGCAGAACCTACGAGCAGTACTTC	CASSFGRTYEQYF
TRBV20-1	TRBJ2-7	-	-	TGCAGTGCTAAACAGGGTGGGGCCTACGAGCAGTACTTC	CSAKQGGAYEQYF
TRBV6-4	TRBJ2-3	TRBD1	once	TGTGCCAGCATCAACCAGGGGGCGGATACGCAGTATTTT	CASINQGADTQYF